Listed here are 29 T cell receptor beta chains from one sample, sequenced in a study of blood T cell repertoires in COVID-19. The data were produced by immunoSEQ multiplex PCR, yet TCRdb's version contains in-frame clones alone and is incomplete. Of tens of thousands of clones listed, 70% to 85% were seen once; the top ten hold around 4.5%. Sequencing was carried out using peripheral blood. The origin of the receptors is a woman aged 50 to 65 with acute or convalescent COVID-19.

This clone was seen only a few times. The chain is built from TRBV15 and TRBJ2-7; tentative D call: TRBD2 (5 bases). CDR3 length equals 12 residues. The germline gives CDR1 LNHNV, CDR2 YYDKDF (reference sequence). The V end lost 4 bases, the J end lost 7 bases, and 11 bases lay between the germline ends. The CDR3 sequence is CATSNTRGEQYF. CDR3 DNA sequence: TGTGCCACCAGCAATACTCGAGGGGAGCAGTACTTC.

This chain joins TRBV12-3 or TRBV12-4 and TRBJ1-5, with D hard to call. V lost 1 base and J 7 bases, leaving 5 bases between the germline ends. The CDR3 is 12 residues long. The CDR3 DNA reads as TGTGCCAGCAGTTTAGGAGGGCAGCCCCAGCATTTT. Encoded protein: CASSLGGQPQHF.

V is TRBV19 and J is TRBJ2-3, with D maybe TRBD1 (6 bases). CDR3 length: 17 residues. V dropped 2 bases and J dropped 0 bases, with 15 bases sitting between them. From germline, CDR1 is LNHDA and CDR2 SQIVND (reference sequence). Written as DNA, the CDR3 is TGTGCCAGTAGTATATACGGGACACAAACTAGCACAGATACGCAGTATTTT. The encoded protein is CASSIYGTQTSTDTQYF.

The chain carries TRBV5-1 and TRBJ2-3, with 11 positions matching TRBD2. CDR1 and CDR2 from the germline V gene are SGHRS and YFSETQ. There are 17 residues in the CDR3. J lost 2 bases, V lost 3 bases, and 8 bases had no gene match. The CDR3 here is CASSYSSGGPDTDTQYF. CDR3 in DNA: TGCGCCAGCAGCTATTCTAGCGGGGGGCCTGACACAGATACGCAGTATTTT.

This rearrangement joins TRBV12-3 or TRBV12-4 to TRBJ2-1; D uncertain. The CDR3 is 11 amino acids. Trimming took 5 bases from V and 8 from J, leaving 7 bases between them. The CDR3, as DNA: TGTGCCAGCAGTCTCCTATATGAGCAGTTCTTC. Protein sequence: CASSLLYEQFF.

V and J are TRBV2 and TRBJ1-2, with 8 bases fitting TRBD1. V dropped 5 bases and J dropped 8; count of bases not matched to a gene: 13. The CDR3 runs to 15 residues. CDR1 is SNHLY and CDR2 is FYNNEI in the germline V gene. The CDR3 protein is CASSPTGTGLSGYTF. The CDR3 region has the DNA TGTGCCAGCAGTCCTACCGGGACAGGACTTTCCGGCTACACCTTC. Filled out from reference TRBV2 and TRBJ1-2, the complete variable domain reads EPEVTQTPSHQVTQMGQEVILRCVPISNHLYFYWYRQILGQKVEFLVSFYNNEISEKSEIFDDQFSVERPDGSNFTLKIRSTKLEDSAMYFCASSPTGTGLSGYTFGSGTRLTVV.

This chain links TRBV2 with TRBJ1-6, with 7 bases matching TRBD1. The V gene end was trimmed by 7 bases and the J gene end by 0 bases; junction bases not matched to a gene: 3. This CDR3 has 15 amino acids. Per the germline V gene, CDR1 is SNHLY and CDR2 is FYNNEI. The CDR3: CASKGQSSYNSPLHF. CDR3 in DNA: TGTGCCAGCAAGGGACAGAGCTCCTATAATTCACCCCTCCACTTT.

V usage is TRBV28 and J usage is TRBJ1-5; tentatively, D is TRBD1 (6 bases). V was pared by 2 bases and J by 7 bases, with 12 bases between. The CDR3 spans 14 residues. CDR1 and CDR2 (germline): MDHEN, SYDVKM. In nucleotides, the CDR3 is TGTGCCAGCAGTTTAATCGGGGGGCCACAGCCCCAGCATTTT. As protein: CASSLIGGPQPQHF.

This rearrangement joins TRBV24-1 to TRBJ2-1; D unclear. Trimming removed 3 bases at V and 7 bases at J, with 15 bases between. This CDR3 contains 15 residues. CDR1 and CDR2 from the germline V gene are KGHDR and SFDVKD. The CDR3 is CATSDPVPPGNEQFF. Written as DNA, the CDR3 is TGTGCCACCAGTGATCCTGTTCCACCAGGTAATGAGCAGTTCTTC.

CDR3: CASSLDYGTGDSTGELFF. CDR3 DNA sequence: TGTGCCAGCAGTTTGGACTACGGGACAGGGGATTCTACCGGGGAGCTGTTTTTT. The J gene is TRBJ2-2, the V gene TRBV28; TRBD1 matches 10 bases. The germline CDR1 and CDR2 sequences are MDHEN and SYDVKM. Losses at the gene ends were 3 bases for V and 5 bases for J; bases not matched to a gene: 12. The CDR3 totals 18 residues.

This sequence joins TRBV5-1 and TRBJ2-5, with D hard to call. Trimming cost V 0 bases and J 5 bases, with 11 bases left between them. CDR3 length equals 14 residues. Germline V gene sequence: CDR1 SGHRS, CDR2 YFSETQ. For the CDR3, the DNA is TGCGCCAGCAGCTTGGAGGCGGAATTTGAGACCCAGTACTTC. Protein sequence: CASSLEAEFETQYF.

This chain uses TRBV9 with TRBJ2-7, with 8 bases that match TRBD2. Germline CDR1 SGDLS, CDR2 YYNGEE. The ends lost 0 bases at V and 6 bases at J; junction bases unmatched: 11. The CDR3 loop spans 16 amino acids. The CDR3 nucleotides read TGTGCCAGCAGCGTAGGATTGGGCGGGGGGACGGTCGAGCAGTACTTC. Amino acids: CASSVGLGGGTVEQYF.

Only a few counts were recorded for this clone. The rearrangement joins TRBV19 to TRBJ2-7, with 7 nucleotides matching TRBD2. This CDR3 has 16 residues. V was pared by 4 bases and J by 3 bases, with 12 bases of the junction left unmatched. Germline V gene data show CDR1 as LNHDA and CDR2 as SQIVND (reference sequence). The CDR3 protein is CASSTLGSGVDYEQYF. The CDR3 DNA reads as TGTGCCAGTAGTACCCTGGGGAGCGGGGTGGACTACGAGCAGTACTTC.

V gene TRBV6-1 combines with J gene TRBJ1-5, with 7 bases identical to TRBD1. The V gene end was trimmed by 3 bases and the J gene end by 1 base; junction bases not matched to a gene: 9. Looked up from germline, CDR1 is MNHNS and CDR2 is SASEGT. The CDR3 has 17 amino acids. The CDR3 spells CASSDFRGIRSNQPQHF. The DNA for the CDR3 is TGTGCCAGCAGTGACTTCAGGGGGATCCGAAGCAATCAGCCCCAGCATTTT.

The gene calls are TRBV27 and TRBJ1-6; 8 bases fit TRBD1. In germline, CDR1 is MNHEY, CDR2 SMNVEV (reference sequence). This CDR3 has 14 residues. The trim removed 6 bases at V and 6 bases at J, leaving 4 bases unmatched. The CDR3 coding sequence is TGTGCCAGCAGCCTGGGACAGGTTAATTCACCCCTCCACTTT. Amino acid sequence: CASSLGQVNSPLHF.

V gene TRBV7-8 combines with J gene TRBJ2-6; TRBD1 might be the D (5 bases). The CDR3 spans 15 residues. CDR1 SGHVS and CDR2 FQNEAQ come from the germline V gene. V was trimmed by 3 bases and J by 4 bases, leaving 10 bases between them. CDR3 nucleotide sequence: TGTGCCAGCAGCTTCCAGGGAACCGGGGCCAACGTCCTGACTTTC. It codes for CASSFQGTGANVLTF.

This clone has just a few counts. The chain is built from TRBV19 and TRBJ1-5, with TRBD1 as a possible D gene (5 bases). Germline V gene sequence: CDR1 LNHDA, CDR2 SQIVND (reference sequence). The germline V and J ends were trimmed by 6 bases and 2 bases, with 14 bases remaining between them. The CDR3 extends over 15 amino acids. CDR3 bases: TGTGCCAGTAGGGGGCGGCGGGATGGCAATCAGCCCCAGCATTTT. This gives the protein CASRGRRDGNQPQHF.

CDR3 sequence: CASSQEDQGARYYGYTF. The CDR3 DNA sequence: TGTGCCAGCAGCCAAGAAGATCAGGGGGCGCGTTACTATGGCTACACCTTC. V usage is TRBV3-1 (or the pseudogene TRBV3-2) and J usage is TRBJ1-2; 8 nucleotides agree with TRBD1. The CDR3 has 17 amino acids. The ends lost 0 bases at V and 3 bases at J; junction bases unmatched: 9. Per the germline V gene, CDR1 is LGHDT and CDR2 is YNNKEL (reference sequence).

The genes are TRBV3-1 (or the pseudogene TRBV3-2) and TRBJ1-2; 9 positions match TRBD1. In germline, CDR1 is LGHDT, CDR2 YNNKEL (reference sequence). The CDR3 runs 18 residues. Trimming took 1 base from V and 0 from J; bases not matched to a gene: 9. For the CDR3, the DNA is TGTGCCAGCAGCCAAGGGTGGGGACAGGGTCTCACTAACTATGGCTACACCTTC. This sequence encodes CASSQGWGQGLTNYGYTF.

V and J are TRBV3-1 (or the pseudogene TRBV3-2) and TRBJ2-7; 7 bases align to TRBD1. V gave up 0 bases and J gave up 2 bases; unmatched junction bases: 7. CDR1 and CDR2 (germline): LGHDT, YNNKEL (reference sequence). This CDR3 comprises 16 residues. This CDR3 reads CASSQDRTGQPYEQYF. CDR3 nucleotides: TGTGCCAGCAGCCAAGATAGGACAGGACAGCCCTACGAGCAGTACTTC.

This chain uses TRBV11-2 with TRBJ1-5; no firm D call. Germline assignment: CDR1 SGHAT and CDR2 FQNNGV. The CDR3 spans 15 residues. V shed 5 bases and J shed 3 bases, with 14 bases lying between them. This CDR3 reads CASSPAVHTNQPQHF. In DNA form, the CDR3 reads TGTGCCAGCAGCCCAGCGGTCCACACCAATCAGCCCCAGCATTTT.

V gene TRBV13 combines with J gene TRBJ1-2; possible D gene TRBD1, 6 bases. The CDR3 consists of 14 residues. The germline V and J ends were trimmed by 4 bases and 4 bases, with 13 bases remaining between them. CDR1 PRHDT and CDR2 FYEKMQ come from the germline V gene (reference sequence). CDR3 nucleotide sequence: TGTGCCAGCAGCTCCTTGACAGGCCCCTATGGCTACACCTTC. Translated, it gives CASSSLTGPYGYTF.

There are a few counts of this clone. The chain is built from TRBV21-1 and TRBJ2-2; no check of the table's D call, TRBD2, against the DNA was made. TRBV21-1 is a recognized pseudogene. CDR3 length: 15 residues. The CDR3 here is CAIFSSGVPTGELFF. The CDR3 nucleotides read TGTGCCATCTTCTCTAGCGGGGTTCCTACCGGGGAGCTGTTTTTT.

This clone was detected a few times. The V call is TRBV15, the J call TRBJ1-1, with 7 nucleotides matching TRBD1. The V and J ends lost 0 bases and 8 bases, in that order; junction bases with no gene match: 9. The germline V gene encodes CDR1 LNHNV and CDR2 YYDKDF (reference sequence). The CDR3 covers 15 residues. In nucleotides, the CDR3 is TGTGCCACCAGCAGAGATGGGGACAGTCTCGGGGAAGCTTTCTTT. Amino acid sequence: CATSRDGDSLGEAFF.

The V and J genes are TRBV7-2 and TRBJ1-5, with 10 bases identical to TRBD1. The CDR3 length is 17 residues. Germline CDR1 reads SGHTA; CDR2 reads FQGNSA. The V and J ends lost 1 base and 4 bases, in that order; junction bases with no gene match: 7. CDR3 in DNA: TGTGCCAGCAGCTTAGTAGGGACAGGGGTCAATAATCAGCCCCAGCATTTT. This codes for CASSLVGTGVNNQPQHF.

This clone appeared a few times. This chain connects TRBV19 to TRBJ1-3; TRBD1 matches 7 bases. The trim removed 5 bases at V and 4 bases at J, leaving 11 bases unmatched. CDR1 is LNHDA and CDR2 is SQIVND in the germline V gene (reference sequence). This CDR3 is 16 amino acids long. The CDR3 loop reads CASSGESTGSGNTIYF. The CDR3 nucleotides read TGTGCCAGTAGTGGAGAATCGACAGGGTCCGGAAACACCATATATTTT.

The rearrangement links TRBV2 to TRBJ1-1; no clear D gene. The germline V and J ends were trimmed by 4 bases and 0 bases, with 6 bases remaining between them. The CDR3 has 13 residues. CDR1 and CDR2 from the germline V gene are SNHLY and FYNNEI. CDR3 bases: TGTGCCAGCAGTGTACAGATGAACACTGAAGCTTTCTTT. Translating gives CASSVQMNTEAFF.

A single count supports this clone. The chain links TRBV4-2 to TRBJ1-1; 9 bases match TRBD1. The CDR3 contains 14 residues. After removal of 4 bases from V and 4 bases from J, the junction contained 4 bases not matched to a gene. Germline-derived CDR1 and CDR2 are LGHNA and YNFKEQ. CDR3 DNA sequence: TGTGCCAGCAGCCTCGGGGACAGGGCCACTGAAGCTTTCTTT. Its translation is CASSLGDRATEAFF.

The chain couples TRBV2 to TRBJ2-2; 7 nucleotides match TRBD2. The CDR3 runs to 16 residues. CDR1 SNHLY and CDR2 FYNNEI come from the germline V gene. With 7 bases clipped from V and 5 bases from J, the junction kept 13 bases outside the gene matches. In DNA form, the CDR3 reads TGTGCCAGCAAGCAAACTTCCGGGGGGAGGACCGGGGAGCTGTTTTTT. Its protein is CASKQTSGGRTGELFF.